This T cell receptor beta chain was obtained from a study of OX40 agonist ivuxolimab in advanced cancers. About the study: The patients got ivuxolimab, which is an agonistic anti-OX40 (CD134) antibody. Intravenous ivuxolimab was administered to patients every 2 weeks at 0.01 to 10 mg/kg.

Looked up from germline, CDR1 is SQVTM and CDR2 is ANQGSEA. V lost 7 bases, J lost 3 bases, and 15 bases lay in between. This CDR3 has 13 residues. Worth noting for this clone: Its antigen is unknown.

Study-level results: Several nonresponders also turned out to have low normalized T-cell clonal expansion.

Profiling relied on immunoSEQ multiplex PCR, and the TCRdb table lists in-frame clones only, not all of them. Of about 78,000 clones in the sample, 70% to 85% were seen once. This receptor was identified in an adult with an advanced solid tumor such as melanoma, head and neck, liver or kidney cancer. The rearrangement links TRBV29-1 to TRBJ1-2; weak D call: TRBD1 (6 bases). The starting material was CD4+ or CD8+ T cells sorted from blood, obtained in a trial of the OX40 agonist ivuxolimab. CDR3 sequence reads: CSGGAGLDYGYTF. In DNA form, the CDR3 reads TGCAGCGGGGGGGCCGGGCTGGACTATGGCTACACCTTC.